There are a few counts of the clone carrying this T cell receptor beta chain. This specimen belongs to a study of T-cell reconstitution after alpha-beta-depleted transplantation in children. J was trimmed by 6 bases and V by 3 bases; bases with no gene match: 11. This CDR3 contains 17 residues. CDR1 SGHAT and CDR2 FQNNGV come from the germline V gene. As it was prepared, the TCRbeta library received unique molecular identifiers. TCRdb passed the PCR reads through MiXCR, listing each CDR3 protein once. Of some 830,000 distinct CDR3 sequences in the sample, roughly 15% were seen once. This chain uses TRBV11-2 with TRBJ2-7, with TRBD2 matching over 13 bases. The clonotype was recovered from a male patient aged 10-17 years who had a stem cell transplant for acute lymphoblastic leukemia, so the T cells may come from the graft donor. The input for sequencing was PBMCs, mostly from graft donor cells, taken 360 days after TCRalphabeta/CD19-depleted stem cell transplant. The CDR3 reads CASSFRLAGGAAGEQYF. CDR3 nucleotides: TGTGCCAGCAGCTTTAGACTAGCGGGAGGTGCGGCAGGCGAGCAGTACTTC.